This TCR beta chain was obtained from a study of neurological immune-mediated disorders. Findings and limits, study-wide: The study phylogenetically grouped the repertoires of 18 of 34 multiple sclerosis patients into one related-CDR3 cluster, a possible signature.

This CDR3 has 14 residues. Germline trimming cut 3 bases from V and 3 bases from J; bases unmatched to any gene: 4. Looked up from germline, CDR1 is DFQATT and CDR2 is SNEGSKA (reference sequence). Unsorted libraries were prepared from 2 million PBMCs that had been stored at -80 C. Each CDR3 protein is one row after TCRdb ran MiXCR on the 5' RACE reads. Counted here are more than 40,000 distinct CDR3 sequences, 2.5% to 3.5% occurring once; the ten biggest clones make up less than 15%. This clonotype was recorded at least ten times. What it binds is not known. This receptor was identified in a woman aged 50 to 65 with multiple sclerosis. V is TRBV20-1 and J is TRBJ2-7; 11 nucleotides align to TRBD2. The material sequenced was PBMCs. CDR3 region: CSASRLAGFYEQYF. The CDR3 region has the DNA TGCAGTGCTAGCCGACTAGCGGGATTCTACGAGCAGTACTTC.